The next 8 T cell receptor beta chains were all read from a single sample in a study of cytomegalovirus exposure and HLA in healthy donors (dated by TCRdb to about 2017). The library was built by means of the immunoSEQ multiplex PCR assay. For the multiplex PCR, a mixture combining 60 forward primers for TCR Vbeta segments and 13 reverse primers for TCR Jbeta segments was used. TCRdb stores this immuneACCESS table with in-frame sequences only. Part of the clones is absent; in the studies checked, under half of the shortfall reflects unresolved V genes, and no reason is known for the rest. For this sample there are roughly 110,000 clones; 70% to 75% appear just once. 2.8% of the sample rests with the top ten. The sample consisted of PBMCs. The receptor set was obtained from a female donor in good health and CMV-seronegative.

V usage is TRBV9 and J usage is TRBJ2-1; D may be TRBD1 (6 bases). Germline CDR1 SGDLS, CDR2 YYNGEE. V lost 3 bases, J lost 9 bases, and 16 bases lay in between. The CDR3 spans 14 residues. CDR3 loop: CASSGGPQGSEQFF. DNA of the CDR3: TGTGCCAGCAGCGGGGGGCCTCAAGGGAGTGAGCAGTTCTTC.

This rearrangement joins TRBV11-3 to TRBJ2-3, with D unclear. The V end lost 6 bases, the J end lost 14 bases, and 15 bases lay between the germline ends. This CDR3 has 11 residues. From germline, CDR1 is SGHNT and CDR2 YENEEA. CDR3 region: CASSSFDLLYF. In DNA form, the CDR3 reads TGTGCCAGCAGTTCGTTCGACTTGCTGTATTTT.

The gene calls are TRBV4-1 and TRBJ2-7; possibly TRBD1 for D (5 bases). The CDR3 totals 13 residues. Trimming cost V 3 bases and J 5 bases, with 11 bases left between them. Germline V gene sequence: CDR1 MGHRA, CDR2 YSYEKL. The CDR3, as DNA: TGCGCCAGCAGCCAGGGGAAGGACAACGAGCAGTACTTC. Translation: CASSQGKDNEQYF.

The V call is TRBV6-5, the J call TRBJ2-1; tentatively, D is TRBD1 (5 bases). V dropped 5 bases and J dropped 8 bases, with 10 bases sitting between them. Per germline, CDR1 MNHEY and CDR2 SVGAGI. The CDR3 length is 12 residues. The CDR3 coding sequence is TGTGCCAGCAGTGAAAGGGGTTATGAGCAGTTCTTC. This codes for CASSERGYEQFF.

The rearrangement uses TRBV21-1 and TRBJ1-5; no check of the table's D call, TRBD1, against the DNA was made. TRBV21-1 is listed as a pseudogene. CDR3 size: 13 residues. The CDR3 is CAKRGQTDQPQHF. CDR3 DNA: TGTGCCAAGAGGGGACAGACGGATCAGCCCCAGCATTTT.

V and J are TRBV6-5 and TRBJ2-7, with D possibly matching TRBD2 (5 bases). The CDR3 extends over 13 amino acids. Germline V gene data show CDR1 as MNHEY and CDR2 as SVGAGI. V lost 2 bases and J lost 3, with 8 bases in between. The CDR3 region has the DNA TGTGCCAGCAGTTACGGGAGACTCTACGAGCAGTACTTC. This gives the protein CASSYGRLYEQYF.

The chain joins TRBV5-1 to TRBJ1-1; D ambiguous. V was pared by 5 bases and J by 5 bases, with 16 bases between. This CDR3 region has 14 residues. CDR1 and CDR2 (germline): SGHRS, YFSETQ. CDR3 DNA sequence: TGCGCCAGCAGGGCCCCTTCCACGGGGACTGAAGCTTTCTTT. Its translation is CASRAPSTGTEAFF.

This clone has only a few counts. The CDR3 loop reads CASSTRGTGELFF. The CDR3 DNA reads TGTGCCAGTAGTACCAGAGGGACCGGGGAGCTGTTTTTT. This sequence joins TRBV19 and TRBJ2-2, with TRBD2 as a possible D gene (5 bases). The germline V and J ends were trimmed by 4 bases and 5 bases, with 8 bases remaining between them. The CDR3 contains 13 residues. Germline-derived CDR1 and CDR2 are LNHDA and SQIVND (reference sequence). Based on the CDR3 plus reference TRBV19 and TRBJ2-2, the full variable domain is DGGITQSPKYLFRKEGQNVTLSCEQNLNHDAMYWYRQDPGQGLRLIYYSQIVNDFQKGDIAEGYSVSREKKESFPLTVTSAQKNPTAFYLCASSTRGTGELFFGEGSRLTVL.